Given below is one T cell receptor beta chain in context. Produced via immunoSEQ multiplex PCR; TCRdb's table is partial and in-frame only. This sample has about 350,000 clones, with approximately 86% found just once. The CDR3 runs 16 residues. The entry originates in a study of blood T cell repertoires in COVID-19. About the study: Sources were T cells, B-cell-depleted T cells, or PBMCs; the material itself was cDNA or gDNA.

The gene calls are TRBV21-1 and TRBJ2-2; TRBD1 is taken as the D call from the table, unchecked against the DNA. TRBV21-1 counts as a pseudogene. The sequence came from a woman aged 60-75 years with COVID-19, enrolled during active disease. The sample comprised peripheral blood. The CDR3 nucleotides read TGTGCCAGCTGCACCCGCAGGGGGAGATTGACCGGGGAGCTGTTTTTT. Translating it yields CASCTRRGRLTGELFF.